This is a list of T cell receptor beta chains from one sample in a study of cytomegalovirus exposure and HLA in healthy donors. The method was immunoSEQ multiplex PCR; TCRdb's version includes in-frame clones alone and lacks a portion of them. Of some 160,000 clones listed, 65% to 80% are singletons. The sequenced sample consisted of PBMCs. Receptors were obtained from a woman aged 25 to 39 in good health and CMV-seronegative. The CDR3 runs from the conserved cysteine through the conserved F or W.

j_call: TRBJ2-7
v_call: TRBV13
cdr3_aa: CASSLWGGSDEQYF

j_call: TRBJ2-7
v_call: TRBV7-2
cdr3_aa: CASSLYSTGGSYEQYF

j_call: TRBJ1-2
v_call: TRBV6-5
cdr3_aa: CASSSTGIGNGYTF

j_call: TRBJ1-1
v_call: TRBV7-6
cdr3_aa: CASSTQQGTGEAFF

j_call: TRBJ1-2
v_call: TRBV10-3
cdr3_aa: CAITNDRTTGYGYTF

j_call: TRBJ2-7
v_call: TRBV27
cdr3_aa: CASSSLGRGSSYEQYF

j_call: TRBJ2-1
v_call: TRBV2
cdr3_aa: CASSELAVSHEQFF

j_call: TRBJ2-3
v_call: TRBV27
cdr3_aa: CASSFVRAVSTDTQYF

j_call: TRBJ1-3
v_call: TRBV19
cdr3_aa: CASSITGTSGNTIYF

j_call: TRBJ2-1
v_call: TRBV5-1
cdr3_aa: CASSSGLAGMYNEQFF

j_call: TRBJ2-1
v_call: TRBV29-1
cdr3_aa: CSVEGGPNRGPYSYNEQFF

j_call: TRBJ2-2
v_call: TRBV4-1
cdr3_aa: CASSLSGGLAGGELFF

j_call: TRBJ2-7
v_call: TRBV5-4
cdr3_aa: CASSLVHADRGPYEQYF

j_call: TRBJ2-6
v_call: TRBV28
cdr3_aa: CASTFQTGVGANVLTF

j_call: TRBJ2-1
v_call: TRBV9
cdr3_aa: CASSVVAGVAYNEQFF

j_call: TRBJ1-1
v_call: TRBV5-1
cdr3_aa: CASSLYGEGTEAFF